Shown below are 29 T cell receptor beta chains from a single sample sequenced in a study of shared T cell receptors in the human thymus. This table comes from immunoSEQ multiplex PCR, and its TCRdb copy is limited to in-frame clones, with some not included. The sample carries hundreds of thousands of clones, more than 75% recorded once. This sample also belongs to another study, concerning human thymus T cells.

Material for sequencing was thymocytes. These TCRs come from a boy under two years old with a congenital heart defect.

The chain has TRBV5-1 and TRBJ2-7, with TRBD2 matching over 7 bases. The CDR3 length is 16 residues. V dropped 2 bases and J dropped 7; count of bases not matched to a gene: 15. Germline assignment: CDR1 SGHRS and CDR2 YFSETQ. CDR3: CASSFWEGGSPGEQYF. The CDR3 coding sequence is TGCGCCAGCAGCTTTTGGGAGGGAGGGTCCCCTGGGGAGCAGTACTTC.

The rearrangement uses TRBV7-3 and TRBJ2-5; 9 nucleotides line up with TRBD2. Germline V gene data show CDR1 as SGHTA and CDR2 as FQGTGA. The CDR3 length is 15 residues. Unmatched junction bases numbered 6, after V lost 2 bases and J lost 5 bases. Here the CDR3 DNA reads TGTGCCAGCAGCTTAGGCGCGGGAGGGGGGGAGACCCAGTACTTC. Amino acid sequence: CASSLGAGGGETQYF.

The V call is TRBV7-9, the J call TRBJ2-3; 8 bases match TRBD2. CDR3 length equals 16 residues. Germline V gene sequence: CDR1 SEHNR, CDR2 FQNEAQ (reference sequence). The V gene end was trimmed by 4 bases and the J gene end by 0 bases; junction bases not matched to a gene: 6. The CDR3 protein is CASSCVASGSTDTQYF. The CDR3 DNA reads TGTGCCAGCAGCTGTGTGGCTAGCGGGAGCACAGATACGCAGTATTTT.

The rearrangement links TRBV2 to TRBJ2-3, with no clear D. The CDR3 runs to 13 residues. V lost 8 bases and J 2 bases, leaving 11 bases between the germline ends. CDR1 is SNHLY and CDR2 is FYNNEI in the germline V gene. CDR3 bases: TGTGCCAGCTGCAACTTCGCCACAGATACGCAGTATTTT. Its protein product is CASCNFATDTQYF.

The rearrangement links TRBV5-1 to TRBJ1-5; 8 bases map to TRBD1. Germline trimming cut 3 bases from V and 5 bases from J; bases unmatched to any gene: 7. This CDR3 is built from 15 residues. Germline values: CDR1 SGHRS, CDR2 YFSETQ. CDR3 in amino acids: CASSWGTGQYQPQHF. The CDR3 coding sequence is TGCGCCAGCAGCTGGGGGACAGGTCAGTATCAGCCCCAGCATTTT. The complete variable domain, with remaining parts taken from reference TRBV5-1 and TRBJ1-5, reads KAGVTQTPRYLIKTRGQQVTLSCSPISGHRSVSWYQQTPGQGLQFLFEYFSETQRNKGNFPGRFSGRQFSNSRSEMNVSTLELGDSALYLCASSWGTGQYQPQHFGDGTRLSIL.

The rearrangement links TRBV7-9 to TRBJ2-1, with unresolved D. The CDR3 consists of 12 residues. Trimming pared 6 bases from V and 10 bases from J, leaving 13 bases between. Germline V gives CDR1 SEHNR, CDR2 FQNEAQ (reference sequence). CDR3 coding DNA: TGTGCCAGCAGGGCGGCGGTCGCAGAGCAGTTCTTC. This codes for CASRAAVAEQFF.

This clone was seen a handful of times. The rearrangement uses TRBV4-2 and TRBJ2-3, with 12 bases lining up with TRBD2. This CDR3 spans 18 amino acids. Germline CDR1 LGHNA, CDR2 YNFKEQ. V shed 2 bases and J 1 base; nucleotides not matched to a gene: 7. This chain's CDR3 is CASSQRRLAGDGTDTQYF. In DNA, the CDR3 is TGTGCCAGCAGCCAAAGAAGACTAGCGGGAGACGGCACAGATACGCAGTATTTT.

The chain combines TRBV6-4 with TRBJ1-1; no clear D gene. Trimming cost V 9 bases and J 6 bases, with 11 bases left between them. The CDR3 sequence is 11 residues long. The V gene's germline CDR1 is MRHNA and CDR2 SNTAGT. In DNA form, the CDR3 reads TGTGCCAGGGAGAGCGCCTCTGAAGCTTTCTTT. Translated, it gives CARESASEAFF.

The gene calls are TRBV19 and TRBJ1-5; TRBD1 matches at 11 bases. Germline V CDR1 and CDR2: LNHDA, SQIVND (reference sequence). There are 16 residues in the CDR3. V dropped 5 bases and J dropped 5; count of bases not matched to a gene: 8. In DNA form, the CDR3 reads TGTGCCAGTAGTGCGAGGGACAGGGGGAAAGATCAGCCCCAGCATTTT. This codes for CASSARDRGKDQPQHF. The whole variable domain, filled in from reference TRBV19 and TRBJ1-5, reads DGGITQSPKYLFRKEGQNVTLSCEQNLNHDAMYWYRQDPGQGLRLIYYSQIVNDFQKGDIAEGYSVSREKKESFPLTVTSAQKNPTAFYLCASSARDRGKDQPQHFGDGTRLSIL.

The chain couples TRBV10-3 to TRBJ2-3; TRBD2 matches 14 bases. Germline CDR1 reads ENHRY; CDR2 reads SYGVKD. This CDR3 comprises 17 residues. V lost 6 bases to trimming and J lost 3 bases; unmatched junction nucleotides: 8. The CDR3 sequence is CAIRPGLAGVSTDTQYF. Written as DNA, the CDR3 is TGTGCCATCAGACCGGGACTAGCGGGAGTGAGTACAGATACGCAGTATTTT.

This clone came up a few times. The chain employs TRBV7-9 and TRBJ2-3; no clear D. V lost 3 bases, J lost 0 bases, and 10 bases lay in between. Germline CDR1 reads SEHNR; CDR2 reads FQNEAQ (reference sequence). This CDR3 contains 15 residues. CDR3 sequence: CASSFMSKSTDTQYF. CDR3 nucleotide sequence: TGTGCCAGCAGCTTCATGAGTAAGAGCACAGATACGCAGTATTTT.

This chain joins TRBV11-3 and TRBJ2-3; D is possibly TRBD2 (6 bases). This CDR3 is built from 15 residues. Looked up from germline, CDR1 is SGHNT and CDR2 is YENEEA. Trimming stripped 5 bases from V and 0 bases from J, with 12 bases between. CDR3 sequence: CASSLEGTSTDTQYF. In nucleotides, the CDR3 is TGTGCCAGCAGCCTGGAGGGGACTAGCACAGATACGCAGTATTTT.

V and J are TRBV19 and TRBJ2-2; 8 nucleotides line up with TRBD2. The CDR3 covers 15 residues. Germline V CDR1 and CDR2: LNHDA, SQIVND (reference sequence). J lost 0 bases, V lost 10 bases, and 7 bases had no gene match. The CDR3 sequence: CATNSGNPNTGELFF. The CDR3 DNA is TGTGCCACCAATAGCGGGAATCCGAACACCGGGGAGCTGTTTTTT. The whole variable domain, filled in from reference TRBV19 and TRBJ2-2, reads DGGITQSPKYLFRKEGQNVTLSCEQNLNHDAMYWYRQDPGQGLRLIYYSQIVNDFQKGDIAEGYSVSREKKESFPLTVTSAQKNPTAFYLCATNSGNPNTGELFFGEGSRLTVL.

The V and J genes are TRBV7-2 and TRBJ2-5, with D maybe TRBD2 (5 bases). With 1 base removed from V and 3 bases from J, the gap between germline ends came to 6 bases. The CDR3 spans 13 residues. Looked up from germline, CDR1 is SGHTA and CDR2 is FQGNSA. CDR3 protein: CASSLEGEETQYF. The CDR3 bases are TGTGCCAGCAGCTTAGAGGGAGAAGAGACCCAGTACTTC. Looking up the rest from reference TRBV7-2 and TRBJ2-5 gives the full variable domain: GAGVSQSPSNKVTEKGKDVELRCDPISGHTALYWYRQSLGQGLEFLIYFQGNSAPDKSGLPSDRFSAERTGGSVSTLTIQRTQQEDSAVYLCASSLEGEETQYFGPGTRLLVL.

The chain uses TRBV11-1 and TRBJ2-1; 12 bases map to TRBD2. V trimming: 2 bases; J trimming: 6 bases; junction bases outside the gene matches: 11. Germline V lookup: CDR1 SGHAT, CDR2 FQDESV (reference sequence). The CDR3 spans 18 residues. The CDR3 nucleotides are TGTGCCAGCAGCTTACTGTACAAGACTAGCGGGAGTGGCAATGAGCAGTTCTTC. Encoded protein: CASSLLYKTSGSGNEQFF.

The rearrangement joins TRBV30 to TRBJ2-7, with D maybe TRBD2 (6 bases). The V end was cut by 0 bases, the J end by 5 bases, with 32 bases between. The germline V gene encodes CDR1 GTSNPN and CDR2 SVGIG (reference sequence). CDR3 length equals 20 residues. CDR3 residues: CAWSVSPAGSTVRRNHEQYF. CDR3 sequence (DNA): TGTGCCTGGAGTGTAAGTCCCGCGGGAAGCACGGTCCGGAGGAACCACGAGCAGTACTTC.

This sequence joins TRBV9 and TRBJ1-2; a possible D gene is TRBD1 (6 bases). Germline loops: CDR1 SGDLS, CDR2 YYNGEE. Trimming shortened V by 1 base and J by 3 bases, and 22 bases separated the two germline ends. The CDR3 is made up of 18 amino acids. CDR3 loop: CASSVNYGKQDSHYGYTF. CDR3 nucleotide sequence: TGTGCCAGCAGCGTAAACTACGGTAAACAGGACAGCCACTATGGCTACACCTTC.

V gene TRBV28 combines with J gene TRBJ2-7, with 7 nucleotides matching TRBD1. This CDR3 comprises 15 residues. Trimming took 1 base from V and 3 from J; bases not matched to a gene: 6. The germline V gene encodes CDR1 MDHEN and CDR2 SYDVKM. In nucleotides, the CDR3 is TGTGCCAGCAGTTTATATCTGGACAGGTACTACGAGCAGTACTTC. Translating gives CASSLYLDRYYEQYF.

For the CDR3, the DNA is TGTGCCAGCAGTTCCATCAGGCACCAAGAGACCCAGTACTTC. This codes for CASSSIRHQETQYF. This rearrangement joins TRBV6-5 to TRBJ2-5; D not certain. Trimming pared 4 bases from V and 0 bases from J, leaving 9 bases between. Germline CDR1 and CDR2: MNHEY and SVGAGI. The length of the CDR3 is 14 residues.

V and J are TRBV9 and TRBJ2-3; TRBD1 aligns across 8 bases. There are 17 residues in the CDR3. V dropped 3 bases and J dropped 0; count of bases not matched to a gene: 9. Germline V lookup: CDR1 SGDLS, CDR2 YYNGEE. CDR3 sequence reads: CASSAHRDRTSTDTQYF. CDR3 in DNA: TGTGCCAGCAGCGCCCACCGGGACAGGACTAGCACAGATACGCAGTATTTT.

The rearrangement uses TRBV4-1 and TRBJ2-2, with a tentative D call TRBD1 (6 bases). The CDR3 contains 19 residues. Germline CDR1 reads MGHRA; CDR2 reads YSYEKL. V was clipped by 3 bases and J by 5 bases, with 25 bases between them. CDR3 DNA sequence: TGCGCCAGCAGCCAGCCCTCCCTCCAGGGGATTCGGGTTACCGGGGAGCTGTTTTTT. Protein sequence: CASSQPSLQGIRVTGELFF.

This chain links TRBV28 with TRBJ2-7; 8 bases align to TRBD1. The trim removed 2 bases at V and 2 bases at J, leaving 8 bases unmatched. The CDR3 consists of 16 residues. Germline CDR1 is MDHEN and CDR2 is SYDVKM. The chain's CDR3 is CASSLPRTGRTYEQYF. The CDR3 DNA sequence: TGTGCCAGCAGTTTACCCCGGACAGGGAGGACCTACGAGCAGTACTTC.

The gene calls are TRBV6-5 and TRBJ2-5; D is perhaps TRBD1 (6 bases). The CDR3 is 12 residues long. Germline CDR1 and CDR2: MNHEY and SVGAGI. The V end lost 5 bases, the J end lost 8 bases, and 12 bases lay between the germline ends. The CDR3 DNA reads TGTGCCAGCAGTCGACCCAGGGGAACCCAGTACTTC. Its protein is CASSRPRGTQYF.

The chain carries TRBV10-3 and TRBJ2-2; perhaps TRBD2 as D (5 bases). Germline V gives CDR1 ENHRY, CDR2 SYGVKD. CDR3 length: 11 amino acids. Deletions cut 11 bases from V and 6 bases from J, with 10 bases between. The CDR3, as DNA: TGTGCCCTGGGGAGCCCCGGGGAGCTGTTTTTT. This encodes CALGSPGELFF.

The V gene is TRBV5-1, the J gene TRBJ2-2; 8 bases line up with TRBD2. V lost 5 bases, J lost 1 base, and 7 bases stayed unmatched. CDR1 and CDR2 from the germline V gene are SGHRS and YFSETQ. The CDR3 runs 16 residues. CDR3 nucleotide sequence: TGCGCCAGCAGGGGGCGGGGGGACCTGAACACCGGGGAGCTGTTTTTT. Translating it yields CASRGRGDLNTGELFF.

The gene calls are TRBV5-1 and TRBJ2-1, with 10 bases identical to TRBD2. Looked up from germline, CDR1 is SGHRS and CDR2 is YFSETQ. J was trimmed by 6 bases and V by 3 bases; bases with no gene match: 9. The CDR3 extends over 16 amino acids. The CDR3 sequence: CASSSPAGGPGNEQFF. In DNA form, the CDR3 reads TGCGCCAGCAGCTCACCAGCGGGAGGGCCGGGCAATGAGCAGTTCTTC.

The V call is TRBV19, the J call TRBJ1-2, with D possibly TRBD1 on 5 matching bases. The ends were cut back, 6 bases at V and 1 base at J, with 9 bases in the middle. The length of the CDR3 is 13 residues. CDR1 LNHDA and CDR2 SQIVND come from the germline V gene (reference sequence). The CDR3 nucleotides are TGTGCCAGTAGGAAGGGGCTTAACTATGGCTACACCTTC. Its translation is CASRKGLNYGYTF. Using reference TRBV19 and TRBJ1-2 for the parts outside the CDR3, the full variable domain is DGGITQSPKYLFRKEGQNVTLSCEQNLNHDAMYWYRQDPGQGLRLIYYSQIVNDFQKGDIAEGYSVSREKKESFPLTVTSAQKNPTAFYLCASRKGLNYGYTFGSGTRLTVV.

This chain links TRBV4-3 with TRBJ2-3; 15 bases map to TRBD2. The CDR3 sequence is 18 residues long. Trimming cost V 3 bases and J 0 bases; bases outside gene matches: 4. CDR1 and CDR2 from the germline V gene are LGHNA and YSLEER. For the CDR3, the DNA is TGCGCCAGCAGCCACGGACTAGCGGGAGGGATTAGCACAGATACGCAGTATTTT. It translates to CASSHGLAGGISTDTQYF.

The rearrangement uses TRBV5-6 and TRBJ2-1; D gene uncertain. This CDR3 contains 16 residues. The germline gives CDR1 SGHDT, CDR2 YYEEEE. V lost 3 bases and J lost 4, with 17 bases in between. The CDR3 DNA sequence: TGTGCCAGCAGCTCAAATGACGGGTATCGTTACAATGAGCAGTTCTTC. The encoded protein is CASSSNDGYRYNEQFF.